This record covers a single T cell receptor (beta chain). Method: immunoSEQ multiplex PCR; TCRdb's copy keeps in-frame clones and lacks some. Of about 410,000 clones in the sample, about 88% were seen once. The sample comes from a study of blood T cell repertoires in COVID-19. The CDR3 length is 14 residues. Trimming shortened V by 0 bases and J by 8 bases, and 13 bases separated the two germline ends. CDR1 is LGHDT, CDR2 YNNKEL, per germline (reference sequence). The V call is TRBV3-1 (or the pseudogene TRBV3-2), the J call TRBJ1-2; the D gene is possibly TRBD1 (6 bases). Sequencing input: peripheral blood. This receptor was taken from a woman in her thirties or forties with COVID-19, enrolled during active disease. This CDR3 is CASSQDGGARGYTF. In nucleotides, the CDR3 is TGTGCCAGCAGCCAAGACGGGGGGGCACGGGGCTACACCTTC.